One and the same sample provided the 24 T cell receptor beta chains below, sequenced in a study of CD8+ T cells in alopecia areata. cDNA serving as the sequencing template came from extracted, reverse transcribed RNA. Clones were sequenced by immunoSEQ multiplex PCR, and TCRdb holds only the in-frame ones, with some missing. The data contain around 270,000 clones, more than 45% of them singletons. Described treatment: oral pan-JAK inhibitor, 5-10 mg twice daily. The material sequenced was CD4+ T cells sorted from blood, taken at week 24, from a patient treated with tofacitinib. These receptors were obtained from a human donor with alopecia areata.

The chain links TRBV30 to TRBJ1-2; perhaps TRBD1 as D (5 bases). This CDR3 comprises 13 residues. The V end lost 4 bases, the J end lost 3 bases, and 12 bases lay between the germline ends. Germline V gives CDR1 GTSNPN, CDR2 SVGIG (reference sequence). The CDR3 coding sequence is TGTGCCTGGAATGCCGCGACAGACTATGGCTACACCTTC. It is translated as CAWNAATDYGYTF. Together with reference TRBV30 and TRBJ1-2, the CDR3 gives the full variable domain: SQTIHQWPATLVQPVGSPLSLECTVEGTSNPNLYWYRQAAGRGLQLLFYSVGIGQISSEVPQNLSASRPQDRQFILSSKKLLLSDSGFYLCAWNAATDYGYTFGSGTRLTVV.

This clone has more than one count but fewer than ten. This chain uses TRBV6-5 with TRBJ1-6; no reliable D call. Trimming stripped 0 bases from V and 7 bases from J, with 7 bases between. CDR3 length: 14 amino acids. Per the germline V gene, CDR1 is MNHEY and CDR2 is SVGAGI. Written as DNA, the CDR3 is TGTGCCAGCAGTTACTCCCTGACGAATTCACCCCTCCACTTT. Its translation is CASSYSLTNSPLHF.

As DNA, the CDR3 is TGCAGCGTCCGGGGATCCCGTATCTCGGTGGCGTACAATGAGCAGTTCTTC. Its protein product is CSVRGSRISVAYNEQFF. The V gene is TRBV29-1, the J gene TRBJ2-1; D is perhaps TRBD2 (5 bases). Germline values: CDR1 SQVTM, CDR2 ANQGSEA. Trimming removed 6 bases at V and 4 bases at J, with 25 bases between. This CDR3 region has 17 residues.

The chain couples TRBV20-1 to TRBJ2-3; D is unresolved. The germline V and J ends were trimmed by 5 bases and 4 bases, with 7 bases remaining between them. This CDR3 region has 11 residues. Germline V gene data show CDR1 as DFQATT and CDR2 as SNEGSKA (reference sequence). CDR3 region: CSAGGPDTQYF. As DNA, the CDR3 is TGCAGTGCTGGTGGGCCAGATACGCAGTATTTT.

V gene TRBV14 combines with J gene TRBJ2-5, with D possibly TRBD1 on 6 matching bases. The CDR3 is 16 residues long. Trimming cost V 1 base and J 2 bases, with 14 bases left between them. CDR1 and CDR2 from the germline V gene are SGHDN and FVKESK. CDR3 DNA sequence: TGTGCCAGCAGCCAAGCCTTAAACAGGGTTCAAGAGACCCAGTACTTC. Its protein is CASSQALNRVQETQYF.

V gene TRBV6-4 combines with J gene TRBJ2-2; D unclear. CDR1 and CDR2 from the germline V gene are MRHNA and SNTAGT. This CDR3 comprises 16 residues. V was clipped by 2 bases and J by 3 bases, with 13 bases between them. CDR3 nucleotide sequence: TGTGCCAGCAGTGACAAGGATTGGTATGACACCGGGGAGCTGTTTTTT. It is translated as CASSDKDWYDTGELFF.

The CDR3 DNA reads TGCGCCAGCAGCCAACAGGTCCTCAATCAGCCCCAGCATTTT. As protein: CASSQQVLNQPQHF. The J gene is TRBJ1-5, the V gene TRBV4-1; D unresolved. V gave up 2 bases and J gave up 3 bases, with 8 bases separating them. This CDR3 has 14 amino acids. CDR1 is MGHRA and CDR2 is YSYEKL in the germline V gene.

This chain connects TRBV30 to TRBJ2-7, with a possible D match to TRBD1 (6 bases). The V end lost 1 base, the J end lost 5 bases, and 21 bases lay between the germline ends. Germline-derived CDR1 and CDR2 are GTSNPN and SVGIG (reference sequence). The CDR3 runs to 16 residues. Here the CDR3 DNA reads TGTGCCTGGAGTGGTCCCCACAGACAGGAAATGCACGAGCAGTACTTC. This sequence encodes CAWSGPHRQEMHEQYF.

The chain uses TRBV10-3 and TRBJ2-5; perhaps TRBD1 as D (6 bases). Germline assignment: CDR1 ENHRY and CDR2 SYGVKD. Trimming took off 4 bases at V and 5 bases at J, with 11 bases between the two ends. The CDR3 totals 13 residues. The CDR3 nucleotides read TGTGCCATCAGTGGAACAGGGAAGGAGACCCAGTACTTC. It specifies CAISGTGKETQYF.

This clone was recorded a few times. Here the CDR3 DNA reads TGTGCCAGCAGCCAAGGAGAGGGCAGCGGGGGGGCCCCGGCTCAAGAGACCCAGTACTTC. Residues: CASSQGEGSGGAPAQETQYF. The chain has TRBV4-2 and TRBJ2-5, with 10 bases fitting TRBD2. Germline V lookup: CDR1 LGHNA, CDR2 YNFKEQ. V trimming: 1 base; J trimming: 2 bases; junction bases outside the gene matches: 16. The CDR3 totals 20 residues.

This clone was seen a single time. V is TRBV6-5 and J is TRBJ1-1, with no clear D. CDR1 is MNHEY, CDR2 SVGAGI, per germline. V lost 0 bases to trimming and J lost 1 base, with 3 bases between them. This CDR3 contains 13 residues. CDR3 bases: TGTGCCAGCAGTTACTCCCAGAACACTGAAGCTTTCTTT. Residues: CASSYSQNTEAFF.

The chain recombines TRBV5-1 with TRBJ2-7; 7 nucleotides align to TRBD1. V gave up 4 bases and J gave up 3 bases; unmatched junction bases: 7. Germline CDR1 reads SGHRS; CDR2 reads YFSETQ. The CDR3 loop spans 14 amino acids. The CDR3 loop reads CASSDRDSHYEQYF. CDR3 nucleotide sequence: TGCGCCAGCAGCGACCGGGACAGCCACTACGAGCAGTACTTC.

This clone occurred a few times. The chain couples TRBV7-2 to TRBJ2-2; 7 bases are shared with TRBD2. The germline gives CDR1 SGHTA, CDR2 FQGNSA. The CDR3 runs to 16 residues. The junction had 8 bases not matched to a gene; V was cut back by 3 bases and J by 4 bases. CDR3: CASSLMSGIFTGELFF. The CDR3 DNA follows: TGTGCCAGCAGCTTGATGAGCGGGATCTTCACCGGGGAGCTGTTTTTT.

V is TRBV29-1 and J is TRBJ2-5; D is unclear. Germline lookup yields CDR1 SQVTM and CDR2 ANQGSEA. Trimming removed 6 bases from V and 4 bases from J, with 12 bases in between. The CDR3 length is 12 residues. The CDR3 region is CSVRNGSETQYF. The CDR3 bases are TGCAGCGTACGAAACGGGTCAGAGACCCAGTACTTC.

This chain joins TRBV18 and TRBJ2-1; 13 nucleotides agree with TRBD2. V shed 4 bases and J 2 bases; nucleotides not matched to a gene: 2. The CDR3 totals 16 residues. Germline V CDR1 and CDR2: KGHSH, LQKENI. CDR3 DNA sequence: TGTGCCAGCTCACAAGGGACTAGCGGGACCTACAATGAGCAGTTCTTC. Encoded protein: CASSQGTSGTYNEQFF.

V is TRBV6-1 and J is TRBJ1-1; D ambiguous. Germline CDR1 and CDR2: MNHNS and SASEGT. The CDR3 length is 16 residues. V dropped 4 bases and J dropped 10 bases, with 25 bases sitting between them. In DNA form, the CDR3 reads TGTGCCAGCAGTGTTAGCCTAGAACATACCGGGAGTGGAGCTTTCTTT. Protein sequence: CASSVSLEHTGSGAFF.

The chain employs TRBV30 and TRBJ2-7; TRBD2 might be the D (6 bases). Germline V gene lookup returns CDR1 GTSNPN and CDR2 SVGIG (reference sequence). Trimming took 7 bases from V and 4 from J, leaving 11 bases between them. The CDR3 spans 11 residues. CDR3 nucleotide sequence: TGTGCCTTAAGAGGAGGGTACGAGCAGTACTTC. Protein product: CALRGGYEQYF. Based on the CDR3 plus reference TRBV30 and TRBJ2-7, the full variable domain is SQTIHQWPATLVQPVGSPLSLECTVEGTSNPNLYWYRQAAGRGLQLLFYSVGIGQISSEVPQNLSASRPQDRQFILSSKKLLLSDSGFYLCALRGGYEQYFGPGTRLTVT.

This rearrangement joins TRBV9 to TRBJ2-3; TRBD1 aligns across 10 bases. With 4 bases clipped from V and 3 bases from J, the junction kept 11 bases outside the gene matches. The CDR3 length is 17 residues. CDR1 is SGDLS, CDR2 YYNGEE, per germline. In DNA, the CDR3 is TGTGCCAGCAGCTCAACCGGGACAGGGGCTTTGACAGATACGCAGTATTTT. It encodes CASSSTGTGALTDTQYF.

V usage is TRBV30 and J usage is TRBJ2-5, with a possible D match to TRBD1 (5 bases). Germline lookup yields CDR1 GTSNPN and CDR2 SVGIG (reference sequence). The CDR3 is 15 residues long. V lost 0 bases to trimming and J lost 1 base, with 12 bases between them. The CDR3 DNA follows: TGTGCCTGGAGTGTTGGGCAGGGTCCCCAAGAGACCCAGTACTTC. Translated, it gives CAWSVGQGPQETQYF.

V gene TRBV2 combines with J gene TRBJ1-2; no firm D call. CDR1 SNHLY and CDR2 FYNNEI come from the germline V gene. The ends were cut back, 8 bases at V and 8 bases at J, with 21 bases in the middle. This CDR3 comprises 14 residues. The CDR3 DNA follows: TGTGCCAGCGACACAATGGGTGGCCTCGGCGGCTACACCTTC. This encodes CASDTMGGLGGYTF.

CDR3 in DNA: TGCAGCGTTGTCATCCCCGGGACAGGGCTGAACACTGAAGCTTTCTTT. This translates into CSVVIPGTGLNTEAFF. This chain uses TRBV29-1 with TRBJ1-1; 9 positions match TRBD1. V dropped 4 bases and J dropped 0; count of bases not matched to a gene: 9. The CDR3 covers 16 residues. The germline CDR1 and CDR2 sequences are SQVTM and ANQGSEA.

As DNA, the CDR3 is TGTGCCAGCAGCGTAGAGCTCCGGACAGGGGTTTGCTACACCTTC. Protein: CASSVELRTGVCYTF. The chain uses TRBV9 and TRBJ1-2, with 9 bases identical to TRBD1. The germline CDR1 and CDR2 sequences are SGDLS and YYNGEE. CDR3 length: 15 amino acids. V gave up 0 bases and J gave up 9 bases; unmatched junction bases: 9. The full variable domain, in which reference TRBV9 and TRBJ1-2 provide the parts outside the CDR3, is DSGVTQTPKHLITATGQRVTLRCSPRSGDLSVYWYQQSLDQGLQFLIQYYNGEERAKGNILERFSAQQFPDLHSELNLSSLELGDSALYFCASSVELRTGVCYTFGSGTRLTVV.

This clone was observed a handful of times. This sequence joins TRBV6-1 and TRBJ1-2; D might be TRBD1 (5 bases). This CDR3 has 14 amino acids. The germline gives CDR1 MNHNS, CDR2 SASEGT. Deletions cut 8 bases from V and 8 bases from J, with 21 bases between. CDR3 in amino acids: CASRVITGLQGYTF. The CDR3 nucleotides are TGTGCCAGCCGTGTGATAACAGGACTTCAAGGCTACACCTTC.

Comments on this clone: At one of its ends the junction is not consistent with the germline gene, which may arise from a read error. CDR3 bases: TGTGCCATCAGGAACAATCGGGGCATCGACTTC. This gives the protein CAIRNNRGIDF. The V and J genes are TRBV10-3 and TRBJ2-7; D is possibly TRBD1 or TRBD2 (5 bases each). CDR1 is ENHRY, CDR2 SYGVKD, per germline. CDR3 length equals 11 residues.